This TCR beta chain was recorded in a study of blood T cells in healthy people across ages. CDR3 length: 14 residues. The germline gives CDR1 SGHDN, CDR2 FVKESK. With V trimmed by 4 bases and J by 11 bases, 11 bases remained unmatched. Next came a second PCR, run for about 6 to 12 cycles, which used a sample-barcoded 5' primer along with a J-beta primer mix. TCRdb independently ran MiXCR on the 5' RACE reads; one entry per CDR3 protein. The sample records about 1,800,000 distinct CDR3 sequences, 25% to 30% being singletons. The chain carries TRBV14 and TRBJ1-1; 9 nucleotides align to TRBD1. The sequenced sample consisted of blood. This TCR was sampled from a woman aged 25-40 years in good health. The CDR3 reads CASSRYTGTGLAFF. CDR3 sequence (DNA): TGTGCCAGCAGCCGATATACCGGGACAGGGCTCGCTTTCTTT.